The 27 T cell receptor beta chains below all came from one sample that was sequenced in a study of T-cell memory formation after mild COVID-19. TCRdb reprocessed the 5' RACE reads via MiXCR and lists one record per CDR3 protein. The sample has around 320,000 distinct CDR3 sequences, around 28% seen once. Sequenced material: PBMCs or a T cell subset sorted from them (not recorded which). The source is an adult woman who had mild COVID-19 (a few samples of this study predate the infection). Cell type and time point are not known.

The V and J genes are TRBV3-1 and TRBJ2-5; unclear D gene. Between the trimmed V and J ends, which lost 10 bases and 2 bases, there was a span of 8 bases. This CDR3 has 11 amino acids. Per germline, CDR1 LGHDT and CDR2 YNNKEL (reference sequence). The DNA for the CDR3 is TGTGCCACCGACATACAAGAGACCCAGTACTTC. Protein sequence: CATDIQETQYF.

V usage is TRBV5-6 and J usage is TRBJ2-4; 8 positions agree with TRBD2. The V and J ends lost 4 bases and 5 bases, in that order; junction bases with no gene match: 2. The V gene's germline CDR1 is SGHDT and CDR2 YYEEEE. The CDR3 contains 13 residues. As DNA, the CDR3 is TGTGCCAGCAGCCCGGGACTAGAAAACATTCAGTACTTC. Its translation: CASSPGLENIQYF.

The count of this clonotype is one. The J gene is TRBJ2-7, the V gene TRBV5-1, with D possibly TRBD1 on 5 matching bases. The CDR3 runs to 13 residues. Trimming took off 4 bases at V and 7 bases at J, with 15 bases between the two ends. Germline V lookup: CDR1 SGHRS, CDR2 YFSETQ. In DNA, the CDR3 is TGCGCCAGCAGCCCTACTGACAGAAAAGAGCAGTACTTC. Encoded protein: CASSPTDRKEQYF.

V is TRBV25-1 and J is TRBJ2-1; 7 nucleotides match TRBD1. The CDR3 has 15 amino acids. V lost 3 bases and J lost 6; bases outside the gene matches: 8. The germline gives CDR1 MGHDK, CDR2 SYGVNS. CDR3 DNA sequence: TGTGCCAGCAGTGATAGGCAGGGGGTGGGCAATGAGCAGTTCTTC. Its translation is CASSDRQGVGNEQFF.

This clonotype was recorded a few times. This chain links TRBV5-1 with TRBJ2-5, with D maybe TRBD2 (5 bases). V was clipped by 5 bases and J by 5 bases, with 16 bases between them. The CDR3 loop spans 14 amino acids. Germline V gives CDR1 SGHRS, CDR2 YFSETQ. The CDR3 DNA reads TGCGCCAGCAGTGGACTCAGTGGGCGGGAGACCCAGTACTTC. Amino acid sequence: CASSGLSGRETQYF.

Only a few counts were recorded for this clonotype. The chain employs TRBV25-1 and TRBJ2-7; 8 bases line up with TRBD1. The V gene's germline CDR1 is MGHDK and CDR2 SYGVNS. The length of the CDR3 is 15 residues. After removal of 3 bases from V and 3 bases from J, the junction contained 7 bases not matched to a gene. The DNA for the CDR3 is TGTGCCAGCAGTGATGTACAGGGGGAAATCTACGAGCAGTACTTC. Its translation is CASSDVQGEIYEQYF.

A few counts support this clonotype. V is TRBV7-2 and J is TRBJ2-3; D unresolved. CDR3 length: 15 residues. Trimming stripped 5 bases from V and 0 bases from J, with 12 bases between. The germline V gene encodes CDR1 SGHTA and CDR2 FQGNSA. The CDR3 reads CASSPFLSSTDTQYF. The CDR3 DNA follows: TGTGCCAGCAGCCCATTCTTATCTAGCACAGATACGCAGTATTTT.

This chain joins TRBV24-1 and TRBJ1-2; D remains unclear. This CDR3 has 14 amino acids. Germline V gives CDR1 KGHDR, CDR2 SFDVKD. V shed 4 bases and J shed 8 bases, with 16 bases lying between them. The CDR3 reads CATSDSRKRSGYTF. Here the CDR3 DNA reads TGTGCCACCAGTGACTCCAGGAAACGGAGCGGCTACACCTTC.

This clonotype was found a few times. The genes are TRBV4-3 and TRBJ2-5; 9 positions agree with TRBD2. CDR1 LGHNA and CDR2 YSLEER come from the germline V gene. The CDR3 extends over 15 amino acids. V lost 8 bases, J lost 2 bases, and 9 bases stayed unmatched. The CDR3 loop reads CASVQLAGWQETQYF. CDR3 coding DNA: TGCGCCAGCGTGCAGCTAGCGGGGTGGCAAGAGACCCAGTACTTC.

This clonotype was counted between two and nine times. V and J are TRBV12-3 or TRBV12-4 and TRBJ2-2, with 11 bases aligning to TRBD1. This CDR3 is built from 20 residues. V lost 5 bases and J lost 5; bases outside the gene matches: 19. The CDR3 DNA is TGTGCCAGCAGTCATGCGGACAGGGGGCGTTTAACGGAGGGGACCGGGGAGCTGTTTTTT. It encodes CASSHADRGRLTEGTGELFF.

This clonotype turned up a few times. V usage is TRBV18 and J usage is TRBJ2-1, with 7 nucleotides matching TRBD2. CDR1 and CDR2 (germline): KGHSH, LQKENI. This CDR3 comprises 17 residues. V shed 5 bases and J 0 bases; nucleotides not matched to a gene: 10. The CDR3 bases are TGTGCCAGCTCAATTAAAGGAGGCGGGAGCTCCTACAATGAGCAGTTCTTC. It codes for CASSIKGGGSSYNEQFF.

The rearrangement links TRBV20-1 to TRBJ2-1; D ambiguous. CDR3 size: 15 residues. V was pared by 1 base and J by 0 bases, with 10 bases between. Germline CDR1 and CDR2: DFQATT and SNEGSKA (reference sequence). The CDR3 region has the DNA TGCAGTGCTAGAGCCCCGAGGAGCTCCTACAATGAGCAGTTCTTC. Translating gives CSARAPRSSYNEQFF.

The chain employs TRBV7-6 and TRBJ2-7; D is perhaps TRBD1 (7 bases). CDR1 is SGHVS, CDR2 FNYEAQ, per germline. V lost 4 bases and J lost 3, with 16 bases in between. This CDR3 contains 15 residues. This CDR3 reads CASSSQGGGIYEQYF. CDR3 sequence (DNA): TGTGCCAGCAGCTCCCAGGGGGGCGGGATCTACGAGCAGTACTTC.

The chain has TRBV7-8 and TRBJ2-1; D is unresolved. Trimming pared 3 bases from V and 4 bases from J, leaving 7 bases between. The length of the CDR3 is 13 residues. CDR1 and CDR2 from the germline V gene are SGHVS and FQNEAQ. The CDR3 nucleotides read TGTGCCAGCAGCTTCCCGCTATACAATGAGCAGTTCTTC. Its protein is CASSFPLYNEQFF. The entire variable domain, with the rest obtained from reference TRBV7-8 and TRBJ2-1, is as follows: GAGVSQSPRYKVAKRGQDVALRCDPISGHVSLFWYQQALGQGPEFLTYFQNEAQLDKSGLPSDRFFAERPEGSVSTLKIQRTQQEDSAVYLCASSFPLYNEQFFGPGTRLTVL.

The J gene is TRBJ2-3, the V gene TRBV7-9; 14 bases agree with TRBD2. Germline lookup yields CDR1 SEHNR and CDR2 FQNEAQ (reference sequence). CDR3 length: 16 amino acids. With V trimmed by 1 base and J by 9 bases, 6 bases remained unmatched. This CDR3 reads CASSLVGTSGRETQYF. The CDR3 coding sequence is TGTGCCAGCAGCTTAGTTGGGACTAGCGGGAGAGAGACGCAGTATTTT.

J is TRBJ2-5 and V is TRBV5-1; D ambiguous. Trimming left V 4 bases short and J 1 base short, with 8 bases between. Germline values: CDR1 SGHRS, CDR2 YFSETQ. This CDR3 spans 13 amino acids. CDR3 DNA: TGCGCCAGCAGCCACAGACTCCAAGAGACCCAGTACTTC. Protein product: CASSHRLQETQYF.

This clonotype has a count of ten or more. This chain joins TRBV12-3 or TRBV12-4 and TRBJ2-1; D gene uncertain. Trimming stripped 5 bases from V and 7 bases from J, with 9 bases between. The CDR3 loop spans 12 amino acids. The CDR3: CASSPGQNEQFF. The CDR3 nucleotides are TGTGCCAGCAGTCCAGGCCAAAATGAGCAGTTCTTC.

The chain employs TRBV7-2 and TRBJ2-2; 8 bases align to TRBD1. V was clipped by 1 base and J by 6 bases; unmatched bases: 7. Per germline, CDR1 SGHTA and CDR2 FQGNSA. The CDR3 length is 16 residues. The CDR3 sequence is CASSLVETGASGELFF. CDR3 in DNA: TGTGCCAGCAGCTTAGTGGAGACAGGGGCCTCCGGGGAGCTGTTTTTT.

This chain connects TRBV18 to TRBJ1-3, with D uncertain. The germline gives CDR1 KGHSH, CDR2 LQKENI. CDR3 length: 15 residues. V was clipped by 4 bases and J by 0 bases, with 10 bases between them. The CDR3 protein is CASSRPQSSGNTIYF. Written as DNA, the CDR3 is TGTGCCAGCTCACGCCCCCAAAGCTCTGGAAACACCATATATTTT.

This clonotype was seen a few times. The chain joins TRBV4-2 to TRBJ2-7; D not certain. V lost 0 bases, J lost 3 bases, and 12 bases lay in between. Germline lookup yields CDR1 LGHNA and CDR2 YNFKEQ. The CDR3 has 15 residues. CDR3: CASSQELPPNYEQYF. The CDR3 bases are TGTGCCAGCAGCCAAGAGCTTCCGCCAAACTACGAGCAGTACTTC.

The V call is TRBV9, the J call TRBJ1-2; the D gene is possibly TRBD1 (5 bases). CDR1 and CDR2 (germline): SGDLS, YYNGEE. CDR3 size: 15 residues. Trimming left V 2 bases short and J 3 bases short, with 14 bases between. CDR3 residues: CASSVGHTEDYGYTF. For the CDR3, the DNA is TGTGCCAGCAGCGTCGGACATACCGAGGACTATGGCTACACCTTC.

This clonotype was counted between two and nine times. The chain couples TRBV7-8 to TRBJ2-7; the D is unclear. There are 13 residues in the CDR3. Germline values: CDR1 SGHVS, CDR2 FQNEAQ. Deletions cut 6 bases from V and 2 bases from J, with 11 bases between. The CDR3 here is CASSWAVTYEQYF. CDR3 coding DNA: TGTGCCAGCAGTTGGGCGGTGACCTACGAGCAGTACTTC.

The J gene is TRBJ2-1, the V gene TRBV5-1, with 10 nucleotides matching TRBD2. Germline V gene data show CDR1 as SGHRS and CDR2 as YFSETQ. The CDR3 covers 17 residues. Germline trimming cut 5 bases from V and 0 bases from J; bases unmatched to any gene: 8. CDR3 protein: CASRVTSGSLSYNEQFF. As DNA, the CDR3 is TGCGCCAGCAGGGTGACTAGCGGGTCGCTCTCCTACAATGAGCAGTTCTTC.

This clonotype turned up a few times. The genes are TRBV11-2 and TRBJ1-4, with D possibly being TRBD1 (6 bases). This CDR3 has 14 amino acids. The V end lost 4 bases, the J end lost 7 bases, and 13 bases lay between the germline ends. CDR1 is SGHAT, CDR2 FQNNGV, per germline. Here the CDR3 DNA reads TGTGCCAGCAGCTCAGACAGGAGGAGTGAAAAACTGTTTTTT. Encoded protein: CASSSDRRSEKLFF.

The gene calls are TRBV9 and TRBJ2-3; D uncertain. Trimming pared 3 bases from V and 0 bases from J, leaving 14 bases between. The CDR3 is 16 amino acids. The germline V gene encodes CDR1 SGDLS and CDR2 YYNGEE. The CDR3 loop is CASSDRVGGSTDTQYF. The CDR3 DNA follows: TGTGCCAGCAGCGATAGGGTGGGCGGTAGCACAGATACGCAGTATTTT.

In this sample, this clonotype turned up a few times. V gene TRBV7-2 combines with J gene TRBJ2-5, with TRBD2 matching 7 bases. With V trimmed by 2 bases and J by 4 bases, 10 bases remained unmatched. This CDR3 spans 16 amino acids. Germline V CDR1 and CDR2: SGHTA, FQGNSA. Here the CDR3 reads CASSLKMREQGETQYF. The CDR3 DNA sequence: TGTGCCAGCAGCTTAAAAATGCGGGAGCAGGGAGAGACCCAGTACTTC.

This clonotype showed up just a few times. The chain uses TRBV5-1 and TRBJ1-1, with a weak D call TRBD1 (6 bases). The CDR3 runs to 12 residues. CDR1 and CDR2 (germline): SGHRS, YFSETQ. V lost 6 bases and J lost 4, with 10 bases in between. CDR3 DNA: TGCGCCAGCAAGCAGGGGTCCACTGAAGCTTTCTTT. It is translated as CASKQGSTEAFF.